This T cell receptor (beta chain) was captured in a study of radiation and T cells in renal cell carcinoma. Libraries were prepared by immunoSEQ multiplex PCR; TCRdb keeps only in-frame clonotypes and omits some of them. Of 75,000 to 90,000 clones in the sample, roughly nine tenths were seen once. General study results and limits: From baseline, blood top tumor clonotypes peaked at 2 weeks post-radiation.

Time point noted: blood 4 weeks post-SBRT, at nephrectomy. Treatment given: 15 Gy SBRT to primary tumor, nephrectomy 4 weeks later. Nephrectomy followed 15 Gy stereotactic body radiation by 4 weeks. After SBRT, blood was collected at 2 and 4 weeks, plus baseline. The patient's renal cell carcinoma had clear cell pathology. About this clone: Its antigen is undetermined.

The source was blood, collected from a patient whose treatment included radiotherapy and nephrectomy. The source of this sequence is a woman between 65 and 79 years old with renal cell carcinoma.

CDR3 in DNA: TGTGCCAGCAGCTCCGGCGACAGGACTTCCTACGAGCAGTACTTC. This gives the protein CASSSGDRTSYEQYF. The chain combines TRBV5-6 with TRBJ2-7, with D perhaps TRBD1 (6 bases). The length of the CDR3 is 15 residues. The germline gives CDR1 SGHDT, CDR2 YYEEEE. Deletions cut 3 bases from V and 1 base from J, with 14 bases between.